The 14 T cell receptor beta chains below all came from one sample that was sequenced in a study of T cell responses to AZD1222 COVID-19 vaccine. Using immunoSEQ multiplex PCR, the repertoire was profiled, and TCRdb retains in-frame clones only, with some absent. The data contain over 100,000 clones, around 84% of them seen just once; the ten biggest clones take up around 20%. The specimen comprised peripheral blood, sampled on day 0 of AZD1222 vaccination. The receptor source for this set is an adult in good health.

This clone was recorded once. The chain links TRBV27 to TRBJ1-6; D gene unclear. There are 12 residues in the CDR3. Looked up from germline, CDR1 is MNHEY and CDR2 is SMNVEV (reference sequence). Trimming stripped 8 bases from V and 7 bases from J, with 9 bases between. CDR3: CASRVGNSPLHF. The CDR3, as DNA: TGTGCCAGCCGGGTGGGGAATTCACCCCTCCACTTT.

The chain combines TRBV5-1 with TRBJ2-7; 7 nucleotides line up with TRBD1. The CDR3 covers 16 residues. Germline CDR1 SGHRS, CDR2 YFSETQ. V was pared by 4 bases and J by 7 bases, with 17 bases of the junction left unmatched. The chain's CDR3 is CASSPSVDRRFREQYF. CDR3 DNA sequence: TGCGCCAGCAGCCCATCGGTGGACAGGAGATTTAGGGAGCAGTACTTC. Supplemented by reference TRBV5-1 and TRBJ2-7, the full variable domain reads KAGVTQTPRYLIKTRGQQVTLSCSPISGHRSVSWYQQTPGQGLQFLFEYFSETQRNKGNFPGRFSGRQFSNSRSEMNVSTLELGDSALYLCASSPSVDRRFREQYFGPGTRLTVT.

CDR3 sequence: CASSAGPPYEQYF. For the CDR3, the DNA is TGTGCCAGCAGTGCCGGGCCTCCCTACGAGCAGTACTTC. This sequence joins TRBV6-6 and TRBJ2-7; D gene uncertain. CDR1 and CDR2 from the germline V gene are MNHNY and SVGAGI (reference sequence). The CDR3 loop spans 13 amino acids. With 5 bases removed from V and 2 bases from J, the gap between germline ends came to 10 bases.

The sample holds a few counts of this clone. The chain uses TRBV10-3 and TRBJ1-6; D is uncertain. The V end was cut by 10 bases, the J end by 7 bases, with 11 bases between. The CDR3 extends over 12 amino acids. Germline CDR1 ENHRY, CDR2 SYGVKD. The CDR3 DNA is TGTGCCACGTCGGGCCAAAATTCACCCCTCCACTTT. This sequence encodes CATSGQNSPLHF.

The gene calls are TRBV19 and TRBJ1-2; 9 bases line up with TRBD1. The CDR3 has 16 residues. From germline, CDR1 is LNHDA and CDR2 SQIVND (reference sequence). Unmatched junction bases numbered 13, after V lost 5 bases and J lost 6 bases. CDR3 DNA: TGTGCCAGTAGTCTACGCATTGGACAGGGGACTAATGGCTACACCTTC. This sequence encodes CASSLRIGQGTNGYTF.

This chain connects TRBV27 to TRBJ2-1; tentative D call: TRBD2 (5 bases). With 5 bases removed from V and 10 bases from J, the gap between germline ends came to 9 bases. Germline CDR1 is MNHEY and CDR2 is SMNVEV (reference sequence). The CDR3 runs to 11 residues. The CDR3 sequence: CASSDYMEQFF. The CDR3 coding sequence is TGTGCCAGCAGTGACTATATGGAGCAGTTCTTC.

Only one count was recorded for this clone. This rearrangement joins TRBV6-5 to TRBJ1-1; D remains unclear. The CDR3 is made up of 15 amino acids. CDR1 and CDR2 from the germline V gene are MNHEY and SVGAGI. The ends were cut back, 2 bases at V and 7 bases at J, with 17 bases in the middle. In DNA form, the CDR3 reads TGTGCCAGCAGTTACCTCCGGCGTTCGGTCGATGAAGCTTTCTTT. Translated: CASSYLRRSVDEAFF.

The J gene is TRBJ2-7, the V gene TRBV4-1; no clear D. The ends were cut back, 0 bases at V and 3 bases at J, with 9 bases in the middle. CDR3 length equals 14 residues. Germline V gives CDR1 MGHRA, CDR2 YSYEKL. In DNA form, the CDR3 reads TGCGCCAGCAGCCAAGAGGCCAACCGCTACGAGCAGTACTTC. Protein sequence: CASSQEANRYEQYF.

The chain is built from TRBV11-3 and TRBJ2-3; 11 nucleotides agree with TRBD2. The J segment lost 6 bases and the V segment lost 3 bases, leaving 5 bases of the junction unmatched. The CDR3 runs to 15 residues. CDR1 is SGHNT and CDR2 is YENEEA in the germline V gene. CDR3 residues: CASSLLAGGFDTQYF. The CDR3 DNA is TGTGCCAGCAGCTTGCTAGCGGGGGGTTTTGATACGCAGTATTTT.

The sample holds a few counts of this clone. The rearrangement links TRBV2 to TRBJ2-7; possibly TRBD1 for D (6 bases). The germline V gene has CDR1 SNHLY and CDR2 FYNNEI. This CDR3 has 14 residues. V was clipped by 2 bases and J by 3 bases, with 11 bases between them. CDR3 region: CASSESGDNYEQYF. Written as DNA, the CDR3 is TGTGCCAGCAGTGAATCAGGGGATAACTACGAGCAGTACTTC.

The V call is TRBV5-1, the J call TRBJ2-7, with D maybe TRBD1 (5 bases). The CDR3 length is 13 residues. V was clipped by 3 bases and J by 3 bases, with 10 bases between them. The germline CDR1 and CDR2 sequences are SGHRS and YFSETQ. CDR3: CASSSATGYEQYF. Written as DNA, the CDR3 is TGCGCCAGCAGCTCGGCCACAGGCTACGAGCAGTACTTC.

The V gene is TRBV10-3, the J gene TRBJ2-7; no clear D gene. This CDR3 is 13 amino acids long. Germline V gene sequence: CDR1 ENHRY, CDR2 SYGVKD. Trimming removed 5 bases at V and 5 bases at J, with 13 bases between. Here the CDR3 DNA reads TGTGCCATCAGTCGTGACACGGTAAACGAGCAGTACTTC. Translated: CAISRDTVNEQYF.

The chain couples TRBV11-3 to TRBJ2-7, with 7 bases that match TRBD1. The CDR3 runs to 14 residues. The germline V gene encodes CDR1 SGHNT and CDR2 YENEEA. The junction had 8 bases not matched to a gene; V was cut back by 4 bases and J by 5 bases. The CDR3 region has the DNA TGTGCCAGCAGCTCCGAAGGGACAGCCCACGAGCAGTACTTC. Translated: CASSSEGTAHEQYF. Full variable domain (remainder filled in from reference TRBV11-3 and TRBJ2-7): EAGVVQSPRYKIIEKKQPVAFWCNPISGHNTLYWYLQNLGQGPELLIRYENEEAVDDSQLPKDRFSAERLKGVDSTLKIQPAELGDSAVYLCASSSEGTAHEQYFGPGTRLTVT.

CDR3 loop: CASSYTTDTQYF. CDR3 nucleotides: TGCGCCAGCAGTTATACCACAGATACGCAGTATTTT. V gene TRBV10-1 combines with J gene TRBJ2-3; D remains unclear. Germline CDR1 and CDR2: WNHNN and SYGVQD (reference sequence). This CDR3 has 12 amino acids. The V end was cut by 5 bases, the J end by 2 bases, with 5 bases between.